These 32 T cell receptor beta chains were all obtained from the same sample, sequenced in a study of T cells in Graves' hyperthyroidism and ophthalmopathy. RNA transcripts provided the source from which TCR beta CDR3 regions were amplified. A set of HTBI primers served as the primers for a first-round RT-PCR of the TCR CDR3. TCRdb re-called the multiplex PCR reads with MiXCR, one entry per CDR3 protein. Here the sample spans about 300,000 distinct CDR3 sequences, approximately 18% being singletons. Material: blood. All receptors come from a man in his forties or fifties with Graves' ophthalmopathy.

The CDR3 nucleotides read TGTGCCAGCAGCTTCCCCACTAGCACAGATACGCAGTATTTT. This encodes CASSFPTSTDTQYF. The chain couples TRBV5-4 to TRBJ2-3; D is undetermined. The germline V gene encodes CDR1 SGHNT and CDR2 YYREEE (reference sequence). Trimming left V 2 bases short and J 0 bases short, with 7 bases between. CDR3 length: 14 residues.

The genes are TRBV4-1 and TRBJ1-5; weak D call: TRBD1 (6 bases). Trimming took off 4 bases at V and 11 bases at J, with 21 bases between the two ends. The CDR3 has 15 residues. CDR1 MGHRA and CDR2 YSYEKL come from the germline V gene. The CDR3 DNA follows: TGCGCCAGCAGCCGGGAGGGGGGAAATATGGGGGCCCAGCATTTT. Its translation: CASSREGGNMGAQHF.

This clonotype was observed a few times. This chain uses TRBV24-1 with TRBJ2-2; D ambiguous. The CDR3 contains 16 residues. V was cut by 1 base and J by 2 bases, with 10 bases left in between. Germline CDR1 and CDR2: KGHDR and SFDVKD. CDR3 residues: CATSDLGQPNTGELFF. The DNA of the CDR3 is TGTGCCACCAGTGATTTAGGGCAGCCTAACACCGGGGAGCTGTTTTTT.

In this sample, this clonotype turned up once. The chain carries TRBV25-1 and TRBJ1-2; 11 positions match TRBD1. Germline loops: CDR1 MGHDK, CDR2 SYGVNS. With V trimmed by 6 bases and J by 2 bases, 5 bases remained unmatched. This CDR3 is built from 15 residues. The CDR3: CASRRTGGANYGYTF. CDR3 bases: TGTGCCAGCAGGCGGACAGGGGGCGCAAACTATGGCTACACCTTC.

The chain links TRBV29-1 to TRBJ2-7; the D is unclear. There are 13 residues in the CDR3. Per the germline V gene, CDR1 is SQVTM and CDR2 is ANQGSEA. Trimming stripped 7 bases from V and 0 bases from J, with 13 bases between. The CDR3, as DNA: TGCAGCGCCGAGGCGGCCAGCTCCTACGAGCAGTACTTC. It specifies CSAEAASSYEQYF.

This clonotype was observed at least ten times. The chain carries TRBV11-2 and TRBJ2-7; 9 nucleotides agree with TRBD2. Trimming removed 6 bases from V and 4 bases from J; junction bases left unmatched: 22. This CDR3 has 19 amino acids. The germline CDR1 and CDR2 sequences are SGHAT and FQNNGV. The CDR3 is CASRGRRKDPSGTDYEQYF. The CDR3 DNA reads TGTGCCAGCAGAGGGCGAAGGAAGGATCCTAGCGGGACGGATTACGAGCAGTACTTC.

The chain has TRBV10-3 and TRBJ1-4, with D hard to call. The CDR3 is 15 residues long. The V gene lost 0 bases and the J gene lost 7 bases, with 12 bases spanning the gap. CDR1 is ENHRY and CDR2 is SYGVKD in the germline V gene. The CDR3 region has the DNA TGTGCCATCAGTGAGTCCACCGCCTGGGGTGAAAAACTGTTTTTT. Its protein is CAISESTAWGEKLFF.

CDR3 loop: CASSVGTEHYEQYF. The CDR3 DNA reads TGTGCCAGCAGCGTAGGAACAGAACACTACGAGCAGTACTTC. The chain is built from TRBV9 and TRBJ2-7; D not resolved. CDR1 is SGDLS, CDR2 YYNGEE, per germline. V was trimmed by 0 bases and J by 3 bases, leaving 10 bases between them. CDR3 length: 14 residues. Combining the CDR3 with reference TRBV9 and TRBJ2-7 gives the whole variable domain DSGVTQTPKHLITATGQRVTLRCSPRSGDLSVYWYQQSLDQGLQFLIQYYNGEERAKGNILERFSAQQFPDLHSELNLSSLELGDSALYFCASSVGTEHYEQYFGPGTRLTVT.

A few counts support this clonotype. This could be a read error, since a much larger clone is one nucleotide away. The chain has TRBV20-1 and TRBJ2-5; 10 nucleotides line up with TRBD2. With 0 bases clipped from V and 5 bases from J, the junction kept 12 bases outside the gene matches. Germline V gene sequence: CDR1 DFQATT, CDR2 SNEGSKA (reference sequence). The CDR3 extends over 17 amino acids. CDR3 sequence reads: CSARDHTSGAHVETQYF. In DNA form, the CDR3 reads TGCAGTGCTAGAGATCATACTAGCGGGGCCCACGTGGAGACCCAGTACTTC.

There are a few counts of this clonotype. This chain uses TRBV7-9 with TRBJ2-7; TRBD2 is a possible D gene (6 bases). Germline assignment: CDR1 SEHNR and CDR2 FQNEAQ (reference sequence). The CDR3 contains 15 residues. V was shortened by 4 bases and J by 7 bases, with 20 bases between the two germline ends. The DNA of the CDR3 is TGTGCCAGCAGCTCTCAGGGCCTCGGGGGTAGGGAGCAGTACTTC. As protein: CASSSQGLGGREQYF.

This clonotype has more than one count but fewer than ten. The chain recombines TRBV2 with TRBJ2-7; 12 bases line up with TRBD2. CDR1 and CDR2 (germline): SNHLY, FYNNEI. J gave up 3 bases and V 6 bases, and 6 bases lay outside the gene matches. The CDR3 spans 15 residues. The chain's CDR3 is CASRASSGRGYEQYF. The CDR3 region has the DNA TGTGCCAGCAGGGCCTCTAGCGGGAGGGGCTACGAGCAGTACTTC.

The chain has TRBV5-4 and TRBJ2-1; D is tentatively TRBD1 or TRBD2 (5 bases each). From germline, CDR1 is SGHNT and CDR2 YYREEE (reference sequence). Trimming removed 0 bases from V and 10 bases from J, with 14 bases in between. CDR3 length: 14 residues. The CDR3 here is CASSLAGDGYEQFF. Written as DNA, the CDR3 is TGTGCCAGCAGCTTGGCCGGGGACGGGTACGAGCAGTTCTTC. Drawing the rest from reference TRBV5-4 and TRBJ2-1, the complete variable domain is ETGVTQSPTHLIKTRGQQVTLRCSSQSGHNTVSWYQQALGQGPQFIFQYYREEENGRGNFPPRFSGLQFPNYSSELNVNALELDDSALYLCASSLAGDGYEQFFGPGTRLTVL.

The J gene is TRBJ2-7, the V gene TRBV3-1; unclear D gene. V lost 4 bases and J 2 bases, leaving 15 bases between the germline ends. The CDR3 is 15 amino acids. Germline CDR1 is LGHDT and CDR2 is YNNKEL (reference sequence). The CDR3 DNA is TGTGCCAGCAGCCCCCGTTTGGTTACCCCCTACGAGCAGTACTTC. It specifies CASSPRLVTPYEQYF.

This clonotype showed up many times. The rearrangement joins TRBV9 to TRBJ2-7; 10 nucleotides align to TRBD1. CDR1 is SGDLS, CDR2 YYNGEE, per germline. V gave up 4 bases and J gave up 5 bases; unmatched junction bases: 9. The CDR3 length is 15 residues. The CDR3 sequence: CASSRGGQGNNEQYF. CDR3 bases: TGTGCCAGCAGCCGAGGGGGACAGGGGAACAACGAGCAGTACTTC.

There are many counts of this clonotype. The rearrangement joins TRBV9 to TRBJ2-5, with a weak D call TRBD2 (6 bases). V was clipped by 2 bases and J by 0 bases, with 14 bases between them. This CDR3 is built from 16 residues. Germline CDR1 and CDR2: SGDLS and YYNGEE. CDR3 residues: CASSVNSGTNQETQYF. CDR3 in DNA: TGTGCCAGCAGCGTCAATAGCGGAACCAACCAAGAGACCCAGTACTTC.

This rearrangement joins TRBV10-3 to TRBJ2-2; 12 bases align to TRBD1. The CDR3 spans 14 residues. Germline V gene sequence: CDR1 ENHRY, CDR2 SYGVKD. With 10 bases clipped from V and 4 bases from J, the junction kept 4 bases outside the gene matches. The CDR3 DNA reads TGTGCCAGGGGACAGGGGGCAGGCACCGGGGAGCTGTTTTTT. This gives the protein CARGQGAGTGELFF.

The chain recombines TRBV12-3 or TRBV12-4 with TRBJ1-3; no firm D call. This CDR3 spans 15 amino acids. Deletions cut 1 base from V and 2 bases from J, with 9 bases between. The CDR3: CASSLGLLAGNTIYF. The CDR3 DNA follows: TGTGCCAGCAGTTTAGGTCTCCTGGCTGGAAACACCATATATTTT.

The CDR3 DNA reads TGTGCCAGCAGTTTTTCCAAGAATCAGCCCCAGCATTTT. Protein product: CASSFSKNQPQHF. The chain employs TRBV12-3 or TRBV12-4 and TRBJ1-5; no definite D call. This CDR3 is built from 13 residues. Trimming stripped 3 bases from V and 4 bases from J, with 7 bases between.

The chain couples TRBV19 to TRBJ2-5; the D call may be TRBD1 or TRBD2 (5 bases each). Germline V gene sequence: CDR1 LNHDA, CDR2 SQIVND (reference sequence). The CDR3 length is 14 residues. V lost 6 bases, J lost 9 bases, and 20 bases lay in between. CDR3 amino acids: CASRDRDLIGAQYF. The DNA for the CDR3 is TGTGCCAGTAGGGACCGGGACCTAATCGGGGCCCAGTACTTC.

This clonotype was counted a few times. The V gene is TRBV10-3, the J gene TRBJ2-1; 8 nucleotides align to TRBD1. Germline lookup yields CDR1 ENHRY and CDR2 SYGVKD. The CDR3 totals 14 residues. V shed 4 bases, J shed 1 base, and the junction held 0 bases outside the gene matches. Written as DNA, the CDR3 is TGTGCCATCAGTGGACAGGGGTCCTACAATGAGCAGTTCTTC. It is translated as CAISGQGSYNEQFF.

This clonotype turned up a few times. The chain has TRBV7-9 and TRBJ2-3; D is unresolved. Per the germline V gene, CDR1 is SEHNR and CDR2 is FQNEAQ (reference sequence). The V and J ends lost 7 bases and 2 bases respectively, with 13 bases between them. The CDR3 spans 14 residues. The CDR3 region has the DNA TGTGCCAGCAACGGCGGCACTAACACAGATACGCAGTATTTT. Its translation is CASNGGTNTDTQYF.

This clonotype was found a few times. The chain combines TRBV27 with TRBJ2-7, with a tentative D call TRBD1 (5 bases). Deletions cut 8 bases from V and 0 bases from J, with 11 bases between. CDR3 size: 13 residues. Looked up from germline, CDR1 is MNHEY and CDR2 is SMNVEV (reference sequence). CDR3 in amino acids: CASGTGASYEQYF. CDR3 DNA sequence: TGTGCCAGCGGAACAGGAGCCTCCTACGAGCAGTACTTC.

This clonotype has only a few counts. This chain's CDR3 is CASSYGLAGTNEQFF. The CDR3 DNA reads as TGTGCCAGCAGTTACGGGCTAGCGGGAACTAATGAGCAGTTCTTC. The chain carries TRBV6-5 and TRBJ2-1, with 9 bases identical to TRBD2. Germline-derived CDR1 and CDR2 are MNHEY and SVGAGI. V lost 2 bases and J lost 7; bases outside the gene matches: 6. The CDR3 extends over 15 amino acids.

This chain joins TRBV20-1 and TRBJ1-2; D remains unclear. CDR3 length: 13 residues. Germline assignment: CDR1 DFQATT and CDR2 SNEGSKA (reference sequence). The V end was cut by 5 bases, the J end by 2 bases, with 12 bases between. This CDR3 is CSASMPDNYGYTF. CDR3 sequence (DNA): TGCAGTGCTTCAATGCCAGACAACTATGGCTACACCTTC.

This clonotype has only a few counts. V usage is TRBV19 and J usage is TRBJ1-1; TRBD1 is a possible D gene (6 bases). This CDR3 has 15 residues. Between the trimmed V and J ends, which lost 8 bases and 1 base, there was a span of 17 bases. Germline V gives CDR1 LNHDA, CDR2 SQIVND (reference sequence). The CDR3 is CASQSRGRGNTEAFF. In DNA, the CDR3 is TGTGCCAGTCAGTCTCGGGGGCGGGGGAACACTGAAGCTTTCTTT. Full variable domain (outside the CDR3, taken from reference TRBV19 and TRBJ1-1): DGGITQSPKYLFRKEGQNVTLSCEQNLNHDAMYWYRQDPGQGLRLIYYSQIVNDFQKGDIAEGYSVSREKKESFPLTVTSAQKNPTAFYLCASQSRGRGNTEAFFGQGTRLTVV.

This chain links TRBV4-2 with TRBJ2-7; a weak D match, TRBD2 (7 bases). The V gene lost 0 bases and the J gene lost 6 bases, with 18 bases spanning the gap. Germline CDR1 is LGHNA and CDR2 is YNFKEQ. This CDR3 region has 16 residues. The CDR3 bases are TGTGCCAGCAGCCAAGATAGGGGGGGCCCGGCGGGCGAGCAGTACTTC. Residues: CASSQDRGGPAGEQYF.

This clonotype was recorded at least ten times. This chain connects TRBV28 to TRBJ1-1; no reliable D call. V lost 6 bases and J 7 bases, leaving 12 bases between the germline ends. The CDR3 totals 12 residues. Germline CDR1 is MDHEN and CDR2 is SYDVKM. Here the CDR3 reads CASSRTGFEAFF. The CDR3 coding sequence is TGTGCCAGCAGCCGGACGGGTTTTGAAGCTTTCTTT.

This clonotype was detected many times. The CDR3 loop is CASSSWTGGGIAYEQYF. The CDR3 coding sequence is TGTGCCAGCAGTTCCTGGACAGGGGGGGGTATTGCCTACGAGCAGTACTTC. The chain couples TRBV12-3 or TRBV12-4 to TRBJ2-7; TRBD1 aligns across 10 bases. CDR3 length: 17 amino acids. J was trimmed by 2 bases and V by 4 bases; bases with no gene match: 11.

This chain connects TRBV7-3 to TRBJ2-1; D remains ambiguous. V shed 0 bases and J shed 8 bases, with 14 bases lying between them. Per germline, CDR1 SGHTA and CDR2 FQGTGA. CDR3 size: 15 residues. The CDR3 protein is CASSLTPRKVDEQFF. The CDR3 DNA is TGTGCCAGCAGCTTAACCCCCCGGAAAGTTGATGAGCAGTTCTTC.

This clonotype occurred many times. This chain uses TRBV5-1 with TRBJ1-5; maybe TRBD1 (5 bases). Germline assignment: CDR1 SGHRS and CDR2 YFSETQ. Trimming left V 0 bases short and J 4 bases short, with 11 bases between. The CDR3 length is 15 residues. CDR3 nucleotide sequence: TGCGCCAGCAGCTTGGAGTTTCGGGGGAATCAGCCCCAGCATTTT. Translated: CASSLEFRGNQPQHF.

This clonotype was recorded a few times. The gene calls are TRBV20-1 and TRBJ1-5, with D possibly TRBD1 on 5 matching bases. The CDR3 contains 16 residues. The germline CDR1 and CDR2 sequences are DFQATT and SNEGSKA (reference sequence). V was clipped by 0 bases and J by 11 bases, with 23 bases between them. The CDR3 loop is CSARDGAGRSGVAQHF. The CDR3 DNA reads TGCAGTGCTAGAGATGGAGCAGGCCGGTCGGGGGTTGCCCAGCATTTT.

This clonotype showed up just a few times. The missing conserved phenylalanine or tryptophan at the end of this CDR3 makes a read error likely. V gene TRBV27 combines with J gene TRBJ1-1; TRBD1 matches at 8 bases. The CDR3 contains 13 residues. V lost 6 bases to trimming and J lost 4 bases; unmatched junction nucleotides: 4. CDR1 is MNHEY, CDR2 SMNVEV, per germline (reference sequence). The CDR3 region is CASRDRVSTEAFL. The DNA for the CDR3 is TGTGCCAGCAGGGACAGGGTGAGCACTGAAGCTTTCCTT.